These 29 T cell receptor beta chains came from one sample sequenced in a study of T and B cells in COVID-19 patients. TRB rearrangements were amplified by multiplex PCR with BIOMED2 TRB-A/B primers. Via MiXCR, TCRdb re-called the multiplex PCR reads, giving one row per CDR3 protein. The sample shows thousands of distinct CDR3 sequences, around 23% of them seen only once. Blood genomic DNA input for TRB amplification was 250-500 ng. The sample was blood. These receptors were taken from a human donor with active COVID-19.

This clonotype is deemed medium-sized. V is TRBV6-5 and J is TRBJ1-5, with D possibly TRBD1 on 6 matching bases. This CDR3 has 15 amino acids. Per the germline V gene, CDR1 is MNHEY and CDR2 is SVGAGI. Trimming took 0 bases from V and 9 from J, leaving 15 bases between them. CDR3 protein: CASSYSAGVLGPQHF. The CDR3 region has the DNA TGTGCCAGCAGTTACTCGGCAGGGGTCCTCGGGCCCCAGCATTTT.

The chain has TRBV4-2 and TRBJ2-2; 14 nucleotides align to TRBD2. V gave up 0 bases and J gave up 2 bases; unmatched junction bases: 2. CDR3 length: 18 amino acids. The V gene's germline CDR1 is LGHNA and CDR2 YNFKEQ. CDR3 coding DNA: TGTGCCAGCAGCCAAGAGGGACTAGCGGGAGTCAACACCGGGGAGCTGTTTTTT. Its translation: CASSQEGLAGVNTGELFF.

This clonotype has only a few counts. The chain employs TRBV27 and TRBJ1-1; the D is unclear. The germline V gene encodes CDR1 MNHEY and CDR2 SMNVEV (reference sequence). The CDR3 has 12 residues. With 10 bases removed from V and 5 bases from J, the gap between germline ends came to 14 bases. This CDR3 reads CATVSVGTEAFF. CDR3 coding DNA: TGTGCCACCGTGAGTGTGGGAACTGAAGCTTTCTTT.

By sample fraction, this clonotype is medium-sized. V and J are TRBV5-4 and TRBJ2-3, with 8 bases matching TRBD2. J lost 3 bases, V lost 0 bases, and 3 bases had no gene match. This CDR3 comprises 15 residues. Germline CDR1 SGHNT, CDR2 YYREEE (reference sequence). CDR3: CASSLGGLGTDTQYF. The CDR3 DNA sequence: TGTGCCAGCAGCTTGGGGGGACTAGGGACAGATACGCAGTATTTT.

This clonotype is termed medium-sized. DNA of the CDR3: TGTGCCAGCAGTACCCCCAGAAACTACGAGCAGTACTTC. Its translation is CASSTPRNYEQYF. The V call is TRBV6-5, the J call TRBJ2-7, with no clear D. The CDR3 consists of 13 residues. Germline-derived CDR1 and CDR2 are MNHEY and SVGAGI. The V and J ends lost 5 bases and 3 bases respectively, with 11 bases between them.

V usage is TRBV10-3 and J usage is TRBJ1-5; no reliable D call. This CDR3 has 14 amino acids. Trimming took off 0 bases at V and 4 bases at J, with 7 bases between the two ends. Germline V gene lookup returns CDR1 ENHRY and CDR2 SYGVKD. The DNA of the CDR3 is TGTGCCATCAGTGAGTCCGAGAGGAATCAGCCCCAGCATTTT. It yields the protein CAISESERNQPQHF.

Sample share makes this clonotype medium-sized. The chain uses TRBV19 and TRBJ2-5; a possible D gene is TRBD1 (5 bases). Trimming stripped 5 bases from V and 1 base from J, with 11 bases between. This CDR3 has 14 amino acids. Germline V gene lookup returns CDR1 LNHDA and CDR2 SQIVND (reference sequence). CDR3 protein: CASSLGAAQETQYF. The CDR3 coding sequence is TGTGCCAGTAGTTTAGGGGCAGCCCAAGAGACCCAGTACTTC.

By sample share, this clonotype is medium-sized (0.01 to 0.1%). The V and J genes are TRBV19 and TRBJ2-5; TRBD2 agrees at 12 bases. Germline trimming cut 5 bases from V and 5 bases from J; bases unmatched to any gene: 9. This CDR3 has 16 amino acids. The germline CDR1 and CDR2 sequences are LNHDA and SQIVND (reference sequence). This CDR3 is CASSAASGRGEETQYF. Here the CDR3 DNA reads TGTGCCAGTAGTGCGGCTAGCGGGAGGGGGGAGGAGACCCAGTACTTC.

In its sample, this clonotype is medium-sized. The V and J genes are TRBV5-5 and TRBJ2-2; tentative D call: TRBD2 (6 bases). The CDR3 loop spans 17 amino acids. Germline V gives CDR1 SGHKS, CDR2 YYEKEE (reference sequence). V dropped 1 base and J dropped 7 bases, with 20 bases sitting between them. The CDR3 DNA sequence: TGTGCCAGCAGCTTGTATAGTGCGACTAGTCGAGTCGGGGAGCTGTTTTTT. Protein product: CASSLYSATSRVGELFF.

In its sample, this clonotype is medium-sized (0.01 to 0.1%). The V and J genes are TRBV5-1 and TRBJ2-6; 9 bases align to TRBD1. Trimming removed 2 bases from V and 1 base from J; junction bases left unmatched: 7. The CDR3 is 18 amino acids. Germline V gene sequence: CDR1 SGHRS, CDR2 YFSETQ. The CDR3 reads CASSFTGTGFSGANVLTF. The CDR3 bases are TGCGCCAGCAGCTTCACCGGGACAGGGTTTTCTGGGGCCAACGTCCTGACTTTC.

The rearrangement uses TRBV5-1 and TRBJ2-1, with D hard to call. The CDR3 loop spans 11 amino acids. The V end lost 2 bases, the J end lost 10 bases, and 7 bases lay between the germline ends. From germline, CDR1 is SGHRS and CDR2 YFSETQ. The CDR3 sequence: CASSFGVEQFF. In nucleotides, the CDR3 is TGCGCCAGCAGCTTTGGAGTAGAGCAGTTCTTC.

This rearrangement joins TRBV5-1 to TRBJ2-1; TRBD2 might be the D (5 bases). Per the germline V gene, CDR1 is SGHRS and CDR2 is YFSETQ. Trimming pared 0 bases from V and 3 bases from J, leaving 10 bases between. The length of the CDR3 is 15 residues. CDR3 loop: CASSLGELDYNEQFF. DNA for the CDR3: TGCGCCAGCAGCTTGGGGGAGTTAGACTACAATGAGCAGTTCTTC.

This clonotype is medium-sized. CDR3 DNA sequence: TGTGCCAGCAGCCTAGCGGGAGGGATTGAGCAGTTCTTC. This translates into CASSLAGGIEQFF. The chain is built from TRBV6-1 and TRBJ2-1, with TRBD2 matching over 12 bases. Unmatched junction bases numbered 3, after V lost 6 bases and J lost 9 bases. CDR3 size: 13 residues. Germline V gene sequence: CDR1 MNHNS, CDR2 SASEGT.

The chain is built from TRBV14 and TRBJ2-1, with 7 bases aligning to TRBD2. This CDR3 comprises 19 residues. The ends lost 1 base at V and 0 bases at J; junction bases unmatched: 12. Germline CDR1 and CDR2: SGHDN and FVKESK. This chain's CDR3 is CASSQAKAGTLPSYNEQFF. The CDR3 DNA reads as TGTGCCAGCAGCCAAGCGAAAGCGGGAACACTGCCCTCCTACAATGAGCAGTTCTTC.

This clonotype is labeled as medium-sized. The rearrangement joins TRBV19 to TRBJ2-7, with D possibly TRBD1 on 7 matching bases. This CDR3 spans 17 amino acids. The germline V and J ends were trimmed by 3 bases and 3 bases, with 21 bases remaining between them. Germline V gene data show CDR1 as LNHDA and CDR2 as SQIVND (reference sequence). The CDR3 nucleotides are TGTGCCAGTAGTATCACATCCGGCGGAGGGGGCTTCTACGAGCAGTACTTC. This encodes CASSITSGGGGFYEQYF.

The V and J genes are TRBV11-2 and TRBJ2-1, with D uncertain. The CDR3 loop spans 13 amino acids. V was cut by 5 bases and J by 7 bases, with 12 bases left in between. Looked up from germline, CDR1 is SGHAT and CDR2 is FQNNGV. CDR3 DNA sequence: TGTGCCAGCAGCCCCGGGTTCGTAAATGAGCAGTTCTTC. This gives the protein CASSPGFVNEQFF.

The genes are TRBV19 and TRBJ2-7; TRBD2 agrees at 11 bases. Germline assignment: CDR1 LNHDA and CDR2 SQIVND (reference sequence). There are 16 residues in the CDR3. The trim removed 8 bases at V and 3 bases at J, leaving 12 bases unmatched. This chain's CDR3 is CASARVSGRANYEQYF. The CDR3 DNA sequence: TGTGCCAGTGCCCGAGTTAGCGGGAGGGCTAACTACGAGCAGTACTTC. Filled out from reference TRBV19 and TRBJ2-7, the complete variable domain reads DGGITQSPKYLFRKEGQNVTLSCEQNLNHDAMYWYRQDPGQGLRLIYYSQIVNDFQKGDIAEGYSVSREKKESFPLTVTSAQKNPTAFYLCASARVSGRANYEQYFGPGTRLTVT.

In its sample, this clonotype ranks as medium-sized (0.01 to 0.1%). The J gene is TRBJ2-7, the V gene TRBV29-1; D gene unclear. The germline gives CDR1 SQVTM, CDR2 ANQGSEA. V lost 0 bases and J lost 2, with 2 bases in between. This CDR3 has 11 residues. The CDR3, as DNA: TGCAGCGTTGAAGAAGCCTACGAGCAGTACTTC. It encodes CSVEEAYEQYF.

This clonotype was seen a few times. The CDR3 loop reads CASSSNRRTANTEAFF. The DNA for the CDR3 is TGTGCCAGCAGTTCCAATCGAAGGACCGCGAACACTGAAGCTTTCTTT. The V call is TRBV6-1, the J call TRBJ1-1; D uncertain. Germline CDR1 and CDR2: MNHNS and SASEGT. Trimming took 5 bases from V and 1 from J, leaving 17 bases between them. The CDR3 length is 16 residues.

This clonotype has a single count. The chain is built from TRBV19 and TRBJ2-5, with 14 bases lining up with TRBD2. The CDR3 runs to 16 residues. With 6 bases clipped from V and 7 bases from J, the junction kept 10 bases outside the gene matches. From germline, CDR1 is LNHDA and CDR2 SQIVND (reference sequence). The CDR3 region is CASSPPGTSGSGTQYF. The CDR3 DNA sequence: TGTGCCAGTAGCCCCCCGGGGACTAGCGGGAGTGGGACCCAGTACTTC.

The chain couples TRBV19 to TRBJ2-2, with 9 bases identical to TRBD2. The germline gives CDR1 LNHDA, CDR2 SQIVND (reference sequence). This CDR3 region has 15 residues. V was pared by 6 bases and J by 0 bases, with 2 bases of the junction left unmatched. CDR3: CASRGGRANTGELFF. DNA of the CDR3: TGTGCCAGTAGAGGCGGGAGGGCGAACACCGGGGAGCTGTTTTTT.

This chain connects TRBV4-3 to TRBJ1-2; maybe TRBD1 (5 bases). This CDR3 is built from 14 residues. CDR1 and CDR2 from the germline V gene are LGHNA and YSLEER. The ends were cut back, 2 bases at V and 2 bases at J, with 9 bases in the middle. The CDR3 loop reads CASSQRDGNYGYTF. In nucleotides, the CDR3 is TGCGCCAGCAGCCAAAGGGACGGCAACTATGGCTACACCTTC.

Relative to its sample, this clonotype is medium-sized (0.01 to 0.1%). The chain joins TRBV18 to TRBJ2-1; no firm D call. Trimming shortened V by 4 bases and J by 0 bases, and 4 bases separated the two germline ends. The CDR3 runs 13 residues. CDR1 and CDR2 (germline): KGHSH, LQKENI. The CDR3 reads CASSLSSYNEQFF. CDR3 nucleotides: TGTGCCAGCTCACTTAGCTCCTACAATGAGCAGTTCTTC.

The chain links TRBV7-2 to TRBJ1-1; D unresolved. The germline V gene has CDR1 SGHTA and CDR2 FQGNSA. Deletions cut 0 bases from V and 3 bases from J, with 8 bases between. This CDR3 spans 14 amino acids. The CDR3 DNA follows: TGTGCCAGCAGCTTAGCGACCTTGGACACTGAAGCTTTCTTT. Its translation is CASSLATLDTEAFF. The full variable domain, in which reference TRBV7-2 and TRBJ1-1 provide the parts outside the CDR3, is GAGVSQSPSNKVTEKGKDVELRCDPISGHTALYWYRQSLGQGLEFLIYFQGNSAPDKSGLPSDRFSAERTGGSVSTLTIQRTQQEDSAVYLCASSLATLDTEAFFGQGTRLTVV.

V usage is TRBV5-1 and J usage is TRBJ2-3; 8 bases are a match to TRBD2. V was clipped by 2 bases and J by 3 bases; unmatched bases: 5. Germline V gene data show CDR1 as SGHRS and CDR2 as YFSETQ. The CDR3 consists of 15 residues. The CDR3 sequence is CASSFTGGRTDTQYF. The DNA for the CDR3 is TGCGCCAGCAGCTTTACGGGAGGGCGTACAGATACGCAGTATTTT.

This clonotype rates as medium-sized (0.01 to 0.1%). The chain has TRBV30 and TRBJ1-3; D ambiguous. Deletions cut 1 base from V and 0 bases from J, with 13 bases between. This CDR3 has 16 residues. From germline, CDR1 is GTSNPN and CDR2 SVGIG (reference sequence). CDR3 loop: CAWSDPGLYSGNTIYF. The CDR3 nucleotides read TGTGCCTGGAGTGATCCGGGCCTTTACTCTGGAAACACCATATATTTT.

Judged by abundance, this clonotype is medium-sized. The CDR3, as DNA: TGTGCCAGCAGCTTGGGACACCCGAACACTGAAGCTTTCTTT. It yields the protein CASSLGHPNTEAFF. The chain carries TRBV7-6 and TRBJ1-1, with D tentatively TRBD1 (6 bases). Trimming left V 3 bases short and J 1 base short, with 9 bases between. This CDR3 is 14 amino acids long. CDR1 and CDR2 (germline): SGHVS, FNYEAQ.

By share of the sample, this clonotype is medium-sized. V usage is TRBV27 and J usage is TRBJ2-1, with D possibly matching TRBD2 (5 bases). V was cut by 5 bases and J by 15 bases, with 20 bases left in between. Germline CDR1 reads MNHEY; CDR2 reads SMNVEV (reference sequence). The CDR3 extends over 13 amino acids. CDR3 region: CASSPDALAWAFF. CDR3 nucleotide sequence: TGTGCCAGCAGTCCGGACGCTCTAGCTTGGGCGTTCTTC.

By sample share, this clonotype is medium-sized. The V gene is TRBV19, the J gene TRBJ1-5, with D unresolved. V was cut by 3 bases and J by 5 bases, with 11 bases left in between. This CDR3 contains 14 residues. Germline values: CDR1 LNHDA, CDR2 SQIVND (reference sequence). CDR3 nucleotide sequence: TGTGCCAGTAGTATTGGGCGGGGATATCAGCCCCAGCATTTT. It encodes CASSIGRGYQPQHF.